The present T cell receptor beta chain was sequenced within a study of shared clonotypes between healthy human individuals. Study-level information: There were three CD4 naive, three CD4 memory, two CD8 naive and one CD8 memory plates per donor. General observations from the study: It was expected that sequencing depth would affect clonotype sharing among donors.

The assay was run at deep level. Assay used: immunoSEQ multiplex PCR; TCRdb lists only in-frame clones, some missing. This table has some 2.4 million clones, approximately 93% appearing once. With regard to this clone: Its target is not known.

Donors comprised only Caucasian adults living in Nashville, Tennessee. The ends lost 0 bases at V and 4 bases at J; junction bases unmatched: 3. The CDR3 is 16 amino acids. Germline V gives CDR1 MNHEY, CDR2 SVGAGI. What was sequenced was naive CD4+ T cells from PBMCs. Subset here: CD45RA+ positively selected. This TCR was recovered from a man aged 18 to 29 in good health. Some clones in this sample may be carry-over from other donors' samples. V and J are TRBV6-5 and TRBJ1-1; 12 nucleotides align to TRBD1. This CDR3 reads CASSYSGQGASTEAFF. CDR3 in DNA: TGTGCCAGCAGTTACTCGGGACAGGGGGCTAGCACTGAAGCTTTCTTT.